This T cell receptor beta chain stems from a study of blood T cell repertoires in COVID-19 (dated by TCRdb to 2020 to 2022). Turning to the overall study: The collaborator samples originated in the United States, Italy and Spain and spanned the acute and convalescent phases of COVID-19. Samples came from the ongoing ImmuneRACE study (first 160 participants) plus 1,254 subjects from 6 global collaborators. HLA class I and class II types, where available, came from metadata supplied by the sample provider rather than from assay-based typing. The prospective study material was composed of cDNA or gDNA derived from T cells, B-cell-depleted T cells, or PBMCs. The repertoires were made available in a free public database intended to serve as a resource for research on the immune response to SARS-CoV-2. The dataset comprised deeply sampled blood TCRbeta repertoires from subjects exposed to, actively infected with, or recovered from COVID-19. Nearly every sample came with metadata listing a de-identified subject ID, COVID-19 status, age in years and sex.

The CDR3, cysteine through phenylalanine, is 12 amino acids long. The entry retains the CDR3 DNA only, 36 bases that are in frame from base 1. CDR1 and CDR2 are read off the germline V gene as SGHRS and YFSETQ. The V end loses 5 bases and the J end loses 6 bases, and a stretch of 12 bases separates them. Paper-wide results and their limitations: The quantity of clinical and demographic metadata differed by source and by participant and was supplied without curation.

Each collaborating institution followed its own protocols to collect whole blood in K2EDTA tubes. Collaborator samples were shipped for TCRbeta analysis as frozen whole blood, isolated PBMCs, or DNA extracted from either sample type. The immunoSEQ Assay, a bias-controlled multiplex PCR, was used to amplify TCRbeta CDR3 regions from genomic DNA. In the authors' own workflow: The number of nucleated cells in each sample was estimated from the amplification of reference gene primers within the assay. To quantify the absolute abundance of each unique TCRbeta CDR3 rearrangement, sequence reads were collapsed and filtered. For each sample, productive Simpson clonality was calculated by taking the square root of Simpson's diversity index across productive rearrangements. TCRdb provides this immuneACCESS table in a form limited to in-frame rearrangements. Some clones are lacking; in checked studies, under half of them reflect an unresolved V gene, and why the rest are absent is not known. The DNA gave D and trimming, while V, J and clone size come from that table. This sample lists about 160,000 clones; around four fifths were detected once. The top ten constitute roughly 9% of the sample.

Comment on this clone: The antigen it recognizes is unknown. No base quality values were provided; no much bigger clone lies one nucleotide off. Other DNA sequences in the sample encode the same CDR3.

This receptor chain uses TRBV5-1 and TRBJ2-7, with TRBD1 as a weak D call on 5 bases. The specimen was peripheral blood. The sequence was collected from a woman aged 80 or over with active or convalescent COVID-19. The CDR3 reads as follows: CASRGPGFEQYF. In nucleotides, the sequence is TGCGCCAGCAGGGGGCCCGGATTCGAGCAGTACTTC.